One TCR beta chain is described in this entry. Investigators isolated RNA and reverse transcribed it into cDNA to act as the sequencing template. Sequencing used immunoSEQ multiplex PCR; TCRdb keeps in-frame clones, though not all of them. Of over 8,000 clones listed, around 67% are singletons. This sample is part of a study of CD8+ T cells in alopecia areata. Collected material from alopecia areata patients comprised lesional scalp punch biopsies and peripheral blood. The germline gives CDR1 SGHTA, CDR2 FQGNSA. The CDR3 is 16 residues long. V lost 4 bases and J lost 3, with 15 bases in between. The TCR sequence derives from a human donor with alopecia areata. The V and J genes are TRBV7-2 and TRBJ2-2, with D possibly called TRBD1 or TRBD2 (6 bases each). The sample comprised skin. In DNA, the CDR3 is TGTGCCAGCAGCTCGAGGGGGGCAGGGGACACCGGGGAGCTGTTTTTT. This codes for CASSSRGAGDTGELFF.